This T cell receptor (beta chain) was profiled in a study of shared clonotypes between healthy human individuals. The wider study: Per donor, CD8 memory used one plate, CD8 naive used two, CD4 memory used three and CD4 naive used three. General study results and limits: Clonotypes shared by all four donors outscored non-shared clonotypes in generation probability.

Around 30,000 T cell genomes, or about 190 ng DNA, went into the sorted-subset replicate PCRs. Profiling relied on immunoSEQ multiplex PCR, and the TCRdb table lists in-frame clones only, not all of them. Among 500,000 to 550,000 clones listed, more than 95% were seen once. There were no recent acute infections or vaccinations among the donors, who were healthy HIV-negative adults. Between the trimmed V and J ends, which lost 6 bases and 6 bases, there was a span of 16 bases. Germline CDR1 MRHNA, CDR2 SNTAGT. The CDR3 has 14 amino acids. A word on this clone: Its antigen is as yet unknown.

This sequence joins TRBV6-4 and TRBJ2-3, with no clear D. What was sequenced was naive CD4+ T cells sorted from blood. The subset denotes: CD45RA+ positively selected. This receptor was taken from a woman aged 30 to 39 in good health. The CDR3 is CASSPGQELDTQYF. The CDR3, as DNA: TGTGCCAGCAGCCCTGGGCAGGAGTTGGATACGCAGTATTTT.